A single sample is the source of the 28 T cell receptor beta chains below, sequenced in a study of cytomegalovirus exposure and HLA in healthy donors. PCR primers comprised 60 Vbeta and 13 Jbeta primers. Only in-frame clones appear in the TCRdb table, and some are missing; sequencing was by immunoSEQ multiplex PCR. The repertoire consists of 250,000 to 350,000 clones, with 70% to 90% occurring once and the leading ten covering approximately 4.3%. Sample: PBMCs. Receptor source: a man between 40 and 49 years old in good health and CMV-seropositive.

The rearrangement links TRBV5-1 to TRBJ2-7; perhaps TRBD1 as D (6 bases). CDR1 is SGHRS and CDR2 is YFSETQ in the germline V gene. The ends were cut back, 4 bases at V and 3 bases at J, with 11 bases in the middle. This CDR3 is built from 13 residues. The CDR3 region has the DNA TGCGCCAGCAGCCGGCTAGGGGGCTACGAGCAGTACTTC. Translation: CASSRLGGYEQYF.

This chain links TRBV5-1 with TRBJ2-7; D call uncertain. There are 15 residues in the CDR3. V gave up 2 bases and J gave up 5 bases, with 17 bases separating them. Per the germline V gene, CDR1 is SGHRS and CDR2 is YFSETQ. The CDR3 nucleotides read TGCGCCAGCAGCTTATCCAGCGTAAACATGGACGAGCAGTACTTC. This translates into CASSLSSVNMDEQYF.

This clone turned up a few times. CDR3 in DNA: TGCGCCAGCAGCTTACTAAGGAGCGGCACTGAAGCTTTCTTT. It encodes CASSLLRSGTEAFF. The genes are TRBV5-1 and TRBJ1-1; D not certain. Germline lookup yields CDR1 SGHRS and CDR2 YFSETQ. V was pared by 2 bases and J by 4 bases, with 12 bases between. The CDR3 consists of 14 residues.

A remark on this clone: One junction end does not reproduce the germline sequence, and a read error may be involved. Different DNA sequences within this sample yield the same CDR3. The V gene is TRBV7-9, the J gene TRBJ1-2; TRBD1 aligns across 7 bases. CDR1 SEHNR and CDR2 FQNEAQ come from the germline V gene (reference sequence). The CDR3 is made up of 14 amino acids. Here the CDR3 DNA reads TGTGCCAGCAGCTTTACCGGGACAGCCTATGGCTACACTTTC. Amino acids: CASSFTGTAYGYTF. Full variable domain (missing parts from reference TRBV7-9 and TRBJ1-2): DTGVSQNPRHKITKRGQNVTFRCDPISEHNRLYWYRQTLGQGPEFLTYFQNEAQLEKSRLLSDRFSAERPKGSFSTLEIQRTEQGDSAMYLCASSFTGTAYGYTFGSGTRLTVV.

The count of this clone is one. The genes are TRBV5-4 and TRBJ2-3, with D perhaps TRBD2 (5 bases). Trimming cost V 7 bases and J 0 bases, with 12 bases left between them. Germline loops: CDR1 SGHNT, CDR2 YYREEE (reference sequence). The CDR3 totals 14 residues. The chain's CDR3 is CASPGGPSTDTQYF. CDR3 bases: TGTGCCAGCCCCGGAGGACCCAGCACAGATACGCAGTATTTT.

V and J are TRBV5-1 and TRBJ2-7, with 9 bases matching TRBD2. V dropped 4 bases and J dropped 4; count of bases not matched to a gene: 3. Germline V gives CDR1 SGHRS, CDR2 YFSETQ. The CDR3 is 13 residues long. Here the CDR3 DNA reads TGCGCCAGCAGCCCTAGCGGGATTTACGAGCAGTACTTC. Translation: CASSPSGIYEQYF. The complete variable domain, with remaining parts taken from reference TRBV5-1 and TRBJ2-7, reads KAGVTQTPRYLIKTRGQQVTLSCSPISGHRSVSWYQQTPGQGLQFLFEYFSETQRNKGNFPGRFSGRQFSNSRSEMNVSTLELGDSALYLCASSPSGIYEQYFGPGTRLTVT.

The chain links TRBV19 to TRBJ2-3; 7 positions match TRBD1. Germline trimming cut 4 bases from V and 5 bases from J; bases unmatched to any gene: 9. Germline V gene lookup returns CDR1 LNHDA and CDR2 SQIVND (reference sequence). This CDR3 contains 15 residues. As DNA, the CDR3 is TGTGCCAGTAGTACGACAGGGACGCCCGGAGATACGCAGTATTTT. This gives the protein CASSTTGTPGDTQYF.

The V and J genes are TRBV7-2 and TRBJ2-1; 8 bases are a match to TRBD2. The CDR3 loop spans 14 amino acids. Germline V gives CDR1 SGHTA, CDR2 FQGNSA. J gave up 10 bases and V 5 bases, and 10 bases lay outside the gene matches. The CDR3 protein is CASSPPPLAGEQFF. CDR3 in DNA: TGTGCCAGCAGCCCTCCCCCTTTAGCGGGGGAGCAGTTCTTC.

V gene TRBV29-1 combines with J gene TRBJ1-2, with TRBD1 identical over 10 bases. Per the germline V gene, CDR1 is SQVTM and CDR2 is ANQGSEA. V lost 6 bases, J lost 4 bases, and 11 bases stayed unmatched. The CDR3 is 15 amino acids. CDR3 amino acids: CSVHSAGDRGYGYTF. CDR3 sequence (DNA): TGCAGCGTCCACTCCGCCGGGGACAGGGGCTATGGCTACACCTTC.

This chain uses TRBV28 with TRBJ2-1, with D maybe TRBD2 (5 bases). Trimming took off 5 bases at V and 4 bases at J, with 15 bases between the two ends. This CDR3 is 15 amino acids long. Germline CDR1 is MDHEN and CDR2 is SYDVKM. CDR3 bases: TGTGCCAGCAGTCCCCCCGGGATACAATACAATGAGCAGTTCTTC. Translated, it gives CASSPPGIQYNEQFF.

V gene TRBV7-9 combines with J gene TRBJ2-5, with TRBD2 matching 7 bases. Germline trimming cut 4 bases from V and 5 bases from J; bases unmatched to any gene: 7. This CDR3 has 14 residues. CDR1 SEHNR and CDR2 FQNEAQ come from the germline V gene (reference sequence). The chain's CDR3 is CASSSPLARETQYF. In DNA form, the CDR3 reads TGTGCCAGCAGCTCGCCACTAGCGAGGGAGACCCAGTACTTC.

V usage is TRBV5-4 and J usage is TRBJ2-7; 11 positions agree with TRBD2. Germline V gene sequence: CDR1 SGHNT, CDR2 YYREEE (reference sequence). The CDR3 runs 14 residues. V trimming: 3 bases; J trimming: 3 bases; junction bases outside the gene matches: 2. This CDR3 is CASSYTSGSYEQYF. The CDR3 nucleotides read TGTGCCAGCAGCTACACTAGCGGGAGCTACGAGCAGTACTTC.

CDR3 sequence reads: CASRATGTLEAFF. CDR3 in DNA: TGTGCCAGCCGAGCAACAGGTACCCTTGAAGCTTTCTTT. This rearrangement joins TRBV7-3 to TRBJ1-1, with D perhaps TRBD1 (5 bases). This CDR3 is 13 amino acids long. The V gene's germline CDR1 is SGHTA and CDR2 FQGTGA. V gave up 8 bases and J gave up 7 bases, with 17 bases separating them.

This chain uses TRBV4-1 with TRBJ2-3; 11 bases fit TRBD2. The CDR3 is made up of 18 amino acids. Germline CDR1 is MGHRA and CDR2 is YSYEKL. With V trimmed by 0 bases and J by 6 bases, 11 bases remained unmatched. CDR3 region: CASSQDIAGGPWSDTQYF. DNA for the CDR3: TGCGCCAGCAGCCAAGACATAGCGGGAGGGCCTTGGTCGGATACGCAGTATTTT.

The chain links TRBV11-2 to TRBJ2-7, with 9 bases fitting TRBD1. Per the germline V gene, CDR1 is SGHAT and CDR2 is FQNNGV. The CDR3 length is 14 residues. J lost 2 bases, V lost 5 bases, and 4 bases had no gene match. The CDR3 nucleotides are TGTGCCAGCAGCGGGGGGACAGGGCCCTACGAGCAGTACTTC. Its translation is CASSGGTGPYEQYF.

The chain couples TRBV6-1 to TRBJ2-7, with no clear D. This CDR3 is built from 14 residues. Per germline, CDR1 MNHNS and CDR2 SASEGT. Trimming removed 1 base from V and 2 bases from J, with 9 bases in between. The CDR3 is CASSEDRTAYEQYF. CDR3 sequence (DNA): TGTGCCAGCAGTGAAGACAGAACAGCCTACGAGCAGTACTTC.

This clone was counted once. The CDR3 is CASSLEATSVDEQFF. The DNA for the CDR3 is TGTGCCAGCAGCTTAGAGGCGACTAGCGTCGATGAGCAGTTCTTC. The J gene is TRBJ2-1, the V gene TRBV7-6, with 8 bases fitting TRBD2. V was clipped by 1 base and J by 8 bases; unmatched bases: 7. CDR3 size: 15 residues. Germline CDR1 and CDR2: SGHVS and FNYEAQ. Full variable domain (remainder filled in from reference TRBV7-6 and TRBJ2-1): GAGVSQSPRYKVTKRGQDVALRCDPISGHVSLYWYRQALGQGPEFLTYFNYEAQQDKSGLPNDRFSAERPEGSISTLTIQRTEQRDSAMYRCASSLEATSVDEQFFGPGTRLTVL.

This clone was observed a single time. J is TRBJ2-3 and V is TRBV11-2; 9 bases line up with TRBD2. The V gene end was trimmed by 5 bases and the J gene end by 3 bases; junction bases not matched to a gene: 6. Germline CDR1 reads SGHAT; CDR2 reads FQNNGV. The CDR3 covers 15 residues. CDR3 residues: CASSQGSGRTDTQYF. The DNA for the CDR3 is TGTGCCAGCAGCCAGGGTAGCGGGAGAACAGATACGCAGTATTTT.

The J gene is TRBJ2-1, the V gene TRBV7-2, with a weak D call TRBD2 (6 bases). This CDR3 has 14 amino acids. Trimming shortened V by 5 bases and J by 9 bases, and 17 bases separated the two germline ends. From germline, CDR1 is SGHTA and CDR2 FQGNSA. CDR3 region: CASSKRAVYFEQFF. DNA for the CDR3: TGTGCCAGCAGCAAGCGGGCGGTCTATTTTGAGCAGTTCTTC.

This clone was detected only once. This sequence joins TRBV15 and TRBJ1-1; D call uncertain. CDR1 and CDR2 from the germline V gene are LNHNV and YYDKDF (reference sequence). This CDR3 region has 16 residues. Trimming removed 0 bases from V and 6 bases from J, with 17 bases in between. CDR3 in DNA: TGTGCCACCAGCAGAGATCGAGGCATTGACTTAGCTGAAGCTTTCTTT. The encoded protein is CATSRDRGIDLAEAFF.

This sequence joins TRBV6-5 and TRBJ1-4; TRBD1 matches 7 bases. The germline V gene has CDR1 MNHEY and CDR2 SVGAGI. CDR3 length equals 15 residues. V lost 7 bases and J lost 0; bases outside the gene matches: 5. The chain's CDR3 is CASKLTGATNEKLFF. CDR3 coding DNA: TGTGCCAGCAAACTAACAGGGGCAACTAATGAAAAACTGTTTTTT.

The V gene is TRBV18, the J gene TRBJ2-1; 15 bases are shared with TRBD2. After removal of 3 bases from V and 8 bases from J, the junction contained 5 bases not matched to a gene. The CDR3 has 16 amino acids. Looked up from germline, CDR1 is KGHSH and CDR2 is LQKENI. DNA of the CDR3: TGTGCCAGCTCACCGGGACTAGCGGGAGGAGGGTATGAGCAGTTCTTC. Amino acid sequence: CASSPGLAGGGYEQFF.

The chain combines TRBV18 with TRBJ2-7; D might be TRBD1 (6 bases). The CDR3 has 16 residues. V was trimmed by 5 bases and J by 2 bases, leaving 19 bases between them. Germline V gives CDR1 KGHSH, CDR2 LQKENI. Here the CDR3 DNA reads TGTGCCAGCTCATCTGGACAGCTCATACTCGCCTACGAGCAGTACTTC. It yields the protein CASSSGQLILAYEQYF.

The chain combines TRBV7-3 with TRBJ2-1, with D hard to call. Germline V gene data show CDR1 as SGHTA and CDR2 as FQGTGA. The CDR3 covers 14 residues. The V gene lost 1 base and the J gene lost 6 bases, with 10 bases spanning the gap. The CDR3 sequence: CASSLIKSSNEQFF. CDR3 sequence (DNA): TGTGCCAGCAGCTTAATTAAGAGTAGCAATGAGCAGTTCTTC.

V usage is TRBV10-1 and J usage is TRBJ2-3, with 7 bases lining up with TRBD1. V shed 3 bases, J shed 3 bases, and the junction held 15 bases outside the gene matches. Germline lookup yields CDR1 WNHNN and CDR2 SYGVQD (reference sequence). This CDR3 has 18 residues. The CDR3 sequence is CASSEGTTGSFGTDTQYF. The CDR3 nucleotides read TGCGCCAGCAGTGAAGGAACGACAGGGTCTTTTGGTACAGATACGCAGTATTTT.

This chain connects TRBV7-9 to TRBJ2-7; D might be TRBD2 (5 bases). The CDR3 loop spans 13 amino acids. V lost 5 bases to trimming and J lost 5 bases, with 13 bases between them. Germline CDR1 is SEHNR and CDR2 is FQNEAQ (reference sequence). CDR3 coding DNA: TGTGCCAGCAGCCCTACTAGTGCTGACGAGCAGTACTTC. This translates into CASSPTSADEQYF.

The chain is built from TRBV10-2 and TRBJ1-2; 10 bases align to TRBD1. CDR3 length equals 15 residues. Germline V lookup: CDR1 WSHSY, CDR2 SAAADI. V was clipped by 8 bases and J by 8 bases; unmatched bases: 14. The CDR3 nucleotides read TGCGCCAGCTATGCCGGGACAGGGGTATCTCGGGGCTACACCTTC. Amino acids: CASYAGTGVSRGYTF.

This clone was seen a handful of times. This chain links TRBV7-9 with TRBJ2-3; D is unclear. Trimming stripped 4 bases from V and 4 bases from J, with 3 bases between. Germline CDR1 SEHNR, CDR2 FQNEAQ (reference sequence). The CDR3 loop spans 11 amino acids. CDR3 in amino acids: CASSSSDTQYF. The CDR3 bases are TGTGCCAGCAGCTCCTCAGATACGCAGTATTTT.